This T cell receptor beta chain was retrieved from a study of T cells in Graves' hyperthyroidism and ophthalmopathy (dated by TCRdb to about 2019). General notes on the study: Peripheral blood was collected at initial diagnosis, before any treatment. The paper describes TCR Vbeta CDR3 sequencing of 140 or so peripheral blood samples, made up of about 41 ophthalmopathy patients, 70 to 80 hyperthyroidism patients and 17 progressor patients. After sampling, hyperthyroidism patients received methimazole starting at 30 mg daily, and ophthalmopathy patients received high-dose intravenous methylprednisolone. The study also compared thyroid tissue and blood T-cell repertoires from more than 5 Graves' hyperthyroidism patients. To identify distinguishing TCR V-J signatures, a discovery cohort of about a hundred patients was used, comprising some 45 with Graves' ophthalmopathy and around 60 with stable Graves' hyperthyroidism. An independent validation cohort of under 20 hyperthyroidism patients and about 15 patients who later progressed to ophthalmopathy tested prospective prediction of ophthalmopathy. The 100 or so discovery patients were randomly split 7:3 into training and test sets. General study outcomes and caveats: No statistical method was used to fix the sample size in advance, and group allocation was not hidden from the investigators. In validation, the model predicted progression to ophthalmopathy with over 65% sensitivity and over 72% specificity, a median of roughly seven months before onset. A 13 V-J signature model separated ophthalmopathy from stable hyperthyroidism, with around 88% sensitivity and roughly 82% specificity in cross-validation and 80%/75% in testing. Most expanded thyroid clonotypes (frequency above 0.001) were also detected in blood, a finding suggesting that blood repertoires may reflect thyroid immune responses.

Amplification of TCR beta CDR3 regions was carried out from RNA transcripts. For the first round of RT-PCR on the TCR CDR3, the HTBI primer set was used together with the Qiagen OneStep RT-PCR kit. Libraries were constructed in a second round of multiplex PCR, after which size selection and purification were carried out. Sequencing of the libraries was done on an Illumina HiSeq2000 using paired-end 100 bp reads. The paper's data handling went like this. SOAPnuke was used to process the raw data, removing reads that contained adapters or uncalled bases, had a mean Phred below 15, or lacked an exact match to the constant primer or identifier. High-quality paired reads were merged with COPE v1.2.5, and unique nucleotide sequences were defined as clonotypes. MiTCR v1.1 was used to align the clonotypes against IMGT TRBV, TRBD and TRBJ reference segments. The analysis included only V-J combinations with a frequency above 0.0001, which together covered over 98% of the repertoires. A TCS score was defined as the ratio between F50 (clonal expansion) and ExV (chaos), using BLOSUM62-based TCRdist between CDR3 peptides within each V-J. Welch's t-statistics and random forest reduced roughly 500 V-J features to roughly 13, which were used in a naive Bayes classifier (R e1071). TCRdb ran its own pipeline on the public reads, namely fastp trimming at Q25 and MiXCR clone calling, and kept in-frame beta chains. Every entry covers one CDR3 protein and lists the most common genes and DNA from its rows. The V and J calls here are based on TCRdb, not the publication. The sample yields about 130,000 distinct CDR3 sequences; 22% were counted once. Clones ranked in the top ten supply about two thirds of the sample.

Hyperthyroidism patients were aged 18 to 65 years and newly diagnosed, with disease duration of less than 2 months. Any patient with an uncontrolled infection, another autoimmune disease, pregnancy or lactation was excluded. Clinical symptoms, serum thyroxine and TRAb, thyroid ultrasound, and orbital computed tomography formed the basis for the diagnoses. For progressor patients, blood was drawn at the first diagnosis of hyperthyroidism, before any ophthalmopathy symptoms had appeared. Ficoll-Paque density gradient centrifugation was used to isolate PBMCs from approximately 10 ml of fresh peripheral blood. Patients classed as progressors first received a Graves' hyperthyroidism diagnosis and then went on to develop ophthalmopathy during follow-up. Trizol reagent was used to extract total RNA, and RNA quality was then checked on an Agilent 2100 Bioanalyzer. This clonotype was seen more than once but under ten times. Its antigen remains unidentified. The input lacks base qualities; no much larger clone sits a single base away.

The CDR3 holds 16 amino acids from the cysteine to the phenylalanine. Only CDR3 DNA is held: 48 bases, read in frame from base 1. At the junction V is shortened by 2 bases and J by 0 bases, with 13 bases in between. The germline V gene (reference sequence) sets CDR1 to MNHEY and CDR2 to SMNVEV. Recombination linked TRBV27 to TRBJ2-5, with TRBD1 perhaps the D gene, on 6 matching bases. Sequences were obtained from blood. The receptor was isolated from a woman aged 50 to 65 with Graves' hyperthyroidism that later progressed to Graves' ophthalmopathy. CDR3 region: CASSLGAGAYQETQYF. The bases read TGTGCCAGCAGTTTAGGGGCAGGGGCTTACCAAGAGACCCAGTACTTC.